The 5 T cell receptor beta chains below all came from one sample that was sequenced in a study of blood T cell repertoires in COVID-19. TCRdb's copy holds only in-frame clones and misses some; the assay was immunoSEQ multiplex PCR. The repertoire includes fewer than 30,000 clones, 84% of them detected once, and approximately 15% sits in the top ten. Sequencing used peripheral blood. The receptor source for this set is a man between 65 and 80 years old with active COVID-19.

This chain connects TRBV20-1 to TRBJ2-1; TRBD2 aligns across 8 bases. The junction had 5 bases not matched to a gene; V was cut back by 7 bases and J by 9 bases. CDR1 and CDR2 from the germline V gene are DFQATT and SNEGSKA (reference sequence). This CDR3 has 11 amino acids. CDR3 coding DNA: TGCAGTGTTAGGACTAGCTTTGAGCAGTTCTTC. Translating it yields CSVRTSFEQFF.

The J gene is TRBJ1-1, the V gene TRBV7-6, with D maybe TRBD1 (5 bases). The CDR3 is 15 residues long. V was cut by 1 base and J by 3 bases, with 12 bases left in between. Looked up from germline, CDR1 is SGHVS and CDR2 is FNYEAQ. CDR3 nucleotide sequence: TGTGCCAGCAGCTTAGAGGCAGGGTGGGACACTGAAGCTTTCTTT. Its translation: CASSLEAGWDTEAFF.

This clone was seen more than once but under ten times. The genes are TRBV28 and TRBJ2-7; 7 bases align to TRBD1. The CDR3 length is 14 residues. CDR1 and CDR2 from the germline V gene are MDHEN and SYDVKM. V was pared by 6 bases and J by 2 bases, with 7 bases of the junction left unmatched. This CDR3 reads CASRRPGQTYEQYF. CDR3 DNA: TGTGCCAGCAGACGACCGGGACAGACCTACGAGCAGTACTTC.

The chain recombines TRBV18 with TRBJ2-7; 8 bases fit TRBD1. There are 14 residues in the CDR3. With 2 bases clipped from V and 5 bases from J, the junction kept 5 bases outside the gene matches. Germline-derived CDR1 and CDR2 are KGHSH and LQKENI. The CDR3 loop is CASSPRTGYNEQYF. Here the CDR3 DNA reads TGTGCCAGCTCACCAAGGACAGGGTACAACGAGCAGTACTTC.

The chain is built from TRBV6-1 and TRBJ1-5; 8 nucleotides match TRBD1. From germline, CDR1 is MNHNS and CDR2 SASEGT. This CDR3 has 17 amino acids. V lost 3 bases to trimming and J lost 6 bases; unmatched junction nucleotides: 13. CDR3 bases: TGTGCCAGCAGTGACCAACCGGACAGGGTTAGGGGTCAGCCCCAGCATTTT. Its protein product is CASSDQPDRVRGQPQHF.